This entry lists 18 T cell receptor beta chains sequenced from one sample in a study of T cell responses to AZD1222 COVID-19 vaccine. Profiling relied on immunoSEQ multiplex PCR, and the TCRdb table lists in-frame clones only, not all of them. The table includes more than 85,000 clones, less than 90% detected once. Material: peripheral blood, obtained on day 0 of AZD1222 vaccination. The receptor source for this set is an adult in good health.

The chain has TRBV5-4 and TRBJ1-2; unclear D gene. The ends were cut back, 4 bases at V and 4 bases at J, with 17 bases in the middle. Germline V gene data show CDR1 as SGHNT and CDR2 as YYREEE (reference sequence). The CDR3 totals 15 residues. CDR3 sequence (DNA): TGTGCCAGCAGCACCCAAGCCTTCACTAGCTATGGCTACACCTTC. Translating it yields CASSTQAFTSYGYTF.

The gene calls are TRBV21-1 and TRBJ2-7; the D segment call TRBD2 is taken from the table without a DNA check. TRBV21-1 is described as a pseudogene. The CDR3 is made up of 18 amino acids. The CDR3 DNA reads TGTGCCAGCAGCAAAACGGGGGGACCAAGGGGGGAGCCCTACGAGCAGTACTTC. Its translation is CASSKTGGPRGEPYEQYF.

The rearrangement links TRBV18 to TRBJ1-1; maybe TRBD1 (5 bases). The V end was cut by 3 bases, the J end by 6 bases, with 11 bases between. The CDR3 length is 13 residues. Germline assignment: CDR1 KGHSH and CDR2 LQKENI. CDR3 sequence: CASSPAKGPEAFF. The CDR3 region has the DNA TGTGCCAGCTCACCTGCGAAGGGACCTGAAGCTTTCTTT.

The chain combines TRBV18 with TRBJ1-6; 8 nucleotides line up with TRBD1. V lost 5 bases and J lost 7; bases outside the gene matches: 7. The CDR3 extends over 15 amino acids. CDR1 is KGHSH and CDR2 is LQKENI in the germline V gene. DNA of the CDR3: TGTGCCAGCTCAATAACGGGACAGGAGAATTCACCCCTCCACTTT. It codes for CASSITGQENSPLHF.

The chain has TRBV5-4 and TRBJ1-1, with unresolved D. The CDR3 totals 13 residues. Trimming took off 4 bases at V and 0 bases at J, with 7 bases between the two ends. Germline CDR1 reads SGHNT; CDR2 reads YYREEE (reference sequence). The CDR3 spells CASSPGVNTEAFF. CDR3 DNA: TGTGCCAGCAGCCCCGGGGTGAACACTGAAGCTTTCTTT.

The V call is TRBV6-5, the J call TRBJ1-2; 12 positions match TRBD1. CDR3 size: 15 residues. Germline loops: CDR1 MNHEY, CDR2 SVGAGI. With V trimmed by 8 bases and J by 3 bases, 7 bases remained unmatched. In DNA form, the CDR3 reads TGTGCCAGCCTTTCCGGGACAGGGGGCGACTATGGCTACACCTTC. Translation gives CASLSGTGGDYGYTF.

The rearrangement links TRBV5-1 to TRBJ1-3; TRBD1 aligns across 8 bases. The CDR3 totals 15 residues. CDR1 is SGHRS and CDR2 is YFSETQ in the germline V gene. The ends lost 4 bases at V and 1 base at J; junction bases unmatched: 4. The CDR3 region has the DNA TGCGCCAGCAGCCCCGACAGGGGATCTGGAAACACCATATATTTT. Its protein is CASSPDRGSGNTIYF.

This chain connects TRBV20-1 to TRBJ1-1; weak D call: TRBD1 (5 bases). The CDR3 runs 11 residues. Trimming removed 3 bases at V and 10 bases at J, with 12 bases between. Germline V lookup: CDR1 DFQATT, CDR2 SNEGSKA (reference sequence). DNA of the CDR3: TGCAGTGCTAGCGTTCAGACAGTAGCTTTCTTT. This translates into CSASVQTVAFF.

The chain employs TRBV27 and TRBJ1-6; no clear D. The CDR3 contains 15 residues. V lost 10 bases, J lost 8 bases, and 21 bases lay in between. Germline CDR1 MNHEY, CDR2 SMNVEV (reference sequence). The CDR3 loop is CATGEQPSPDSPLHF. The DNA of the CDR3 is TGTGCCACCGGGGAGCAGCCTTCGCCGGATTCACCCCTCCACTTT.

This chain joins TRBV28 and TRBJ2-6, with a tentative D call TRBD1 (6 bases). Trimming removed 7 bases from V and 0 bases from J, with 13 bases in between. The germline gives CDR1 MDHEN, CDR2 SYDVKM. CDR3 size: 16 residues. CDR3 residues: CASTRDTVSGANVLTF. DNA for the CDR3: TGTGCCAGCACTCGGGACACGGTCTCTGGGGCCAACGTCCTGACTTTC.

The rearrangement joins TRBV6-5 to TRBJ1-2, with no clear D. The germline CDR1 and CDR2 sequences are MNHEY and SVGAGI. The CDR3 has 16 residues. Trimming removed 4 bases at V and 2 bases at J, with 17 bases between. For the CDR3, the DNA is TGTGCCAGCAGTTCGTACCAGATGACTGGGAACTATGGCTACACCTTC. As protein: CASSSYQMTGNYGYTF.

The rearrangement joins TRBV30 to TRBJ1-5, with 9 bases aligning to TRBD1. The CDR3 loop spans 16 amino acids. The germline V gene encodes CDR1 GTSNPN and CDR2 SVGIG (reference sequence). V dropped 0 bases and J dropped 3; count of bases not matched to a gene: 6. CDR3 loop: CAWSVGGQGVNQPQHF. The CDR3 bases are TGTGCCTGGAGTGTAGGGGGACAGGGCGTCAATCAGCCCCAGCATTTT.

This clone was recorded once. The V gene is TRBV9, the J gene TRBJ1-4; perhaps TRBD1 as D (5 bases). The CDR3 is 15 residues long. V lost 0 bases, J lost 5 bases, and 11 bases lay in between. CDR1 is SGDLS, CDR2 YYNGEE, per germline. CDR3 sequence: CASSVGAGQNEKLFF. The CDR3 DNA follows: TGTGCCAGCAGCGTAGGGGCAGGGCAAAATGAAAAACTGTTTTTT.

This chain links TRBV7-8 with TRBJ2-3, with D perhaps TRBD2 (6 bases). Germline V gene data show CDR1 as SGHVS and CDR2 as FQNEAQ. Trimming stripped 5 bases from V and 4 bases from J, with 16 bases between. This CDR3 region has 15 residues. The CDR3 sequence is CASSQGLRVPDTQYF. The CDR3 DNA reads TGTGCCAGCAGCCAGGGACTGCGTGTCCCAGATACGCAGTATTTT.

This clone was seen just once. This chain uses TRBV7-2 with TRBJ2-7; 9 bases are a match to TRBD2. The CDR3 extends over 14 amino acids. Per the germline V gene, CDR1 is SGHTA and CDR2 is FQGNSA. V lost 1 base and J lost 6; bases outside the gene matches: 4. The chain's CDR3 is CASSLVAGVLEQYF. The CDR3 DNA reads TGTGCCAGCAGCTTAGTAGCGGGAGTCCTCGAGCAGTACTTC.

The genes are TRBV19 and TRBJ1-1; TRBD1 aligns across 7 bases. The germline V gene has CDR1 LNHDA and CDR2 SQIVND (reference sequence). The J segment lost 1 base and the V segment lost 5 bases, leaving 4 bases of the junction unmatched. CDR3 length: 14 amino acids. The chain's CDR3 is CASSRDRANTEAFF. The DNA of the CDR3 is TGTGCCAGTAGTCGCGACAGGGCGAACACTGAAGCTTTCTTT.

This clone was seen just once. The rearrangement uses TRBV9 and TRBJ2-2; 7 positions agree with TRBD2. Germline trimming cut 4 bases from V and 0 bases from J; bases unmatched to any gene: 12. Looked up from germline, CDR1 is SGDLS and CDR2 is YYNGEE. CDR3 length: 18 amino acids. CDR3 amino acids: CASSPRLRELANTGELFF. CDR3 nucleotide sequence: TGTGCCAGCAGCCCCCGGCTGCGGGAGCTCGCGAACACCGGGGAGCTGTTTTTT. The full variable domain, its missing parts supplied by reference TRBV9 and TRBJ2-2, is DSGVTQTPKHLITATGQRVTLRCSPRSGDLSVYWYQQSLDQGLQFLIQYYNGEERAKGNILERFSAQQFPDLHSELNLSSLELGDSALYFCASSPRLRELANTGELFFGEGSRLTVL.

The V gene is TRBV5-6, the J gene TRBJ1-4; TRBD1 is a possible D gene (5 bases). This CDR3 is 14 amino acids long. CDR1 is SGHDT and CDR2 is YYEEEE in the germline V gene. The V end was cut by 4 bases, the J end by 4 bases, with 11 bases between. CDR3 DNA: TGTGCCAGCAGCCTAGGGGTTTTTAATGAAAAACTGTTTTTT. Its protein product is CASSLGVFNEKLFF.